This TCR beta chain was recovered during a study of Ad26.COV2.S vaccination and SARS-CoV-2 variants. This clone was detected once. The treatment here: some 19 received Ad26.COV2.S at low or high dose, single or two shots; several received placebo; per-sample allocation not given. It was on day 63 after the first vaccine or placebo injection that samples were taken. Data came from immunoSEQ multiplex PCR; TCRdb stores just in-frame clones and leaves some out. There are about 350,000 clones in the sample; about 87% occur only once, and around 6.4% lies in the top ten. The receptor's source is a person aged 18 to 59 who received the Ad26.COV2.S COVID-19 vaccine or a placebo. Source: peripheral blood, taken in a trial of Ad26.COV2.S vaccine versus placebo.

CDR3 nucleotides: TGTGCCTGGAGTGTACTCTCGCCGAACACTGAAGCTTTCTTT. Its translation: CAWSVLSPNTEAFF. The V and J genes are TRBV30 and TRBJ1-1; D gene uncertain. The CDR3 runs 14 residues. CDR1 and CDR2 from the germline V gene are GTSNPN and SVGIG (reference sequence). V dropped 0 bases and J dropped 1 base, with 9 bases sitting between them.